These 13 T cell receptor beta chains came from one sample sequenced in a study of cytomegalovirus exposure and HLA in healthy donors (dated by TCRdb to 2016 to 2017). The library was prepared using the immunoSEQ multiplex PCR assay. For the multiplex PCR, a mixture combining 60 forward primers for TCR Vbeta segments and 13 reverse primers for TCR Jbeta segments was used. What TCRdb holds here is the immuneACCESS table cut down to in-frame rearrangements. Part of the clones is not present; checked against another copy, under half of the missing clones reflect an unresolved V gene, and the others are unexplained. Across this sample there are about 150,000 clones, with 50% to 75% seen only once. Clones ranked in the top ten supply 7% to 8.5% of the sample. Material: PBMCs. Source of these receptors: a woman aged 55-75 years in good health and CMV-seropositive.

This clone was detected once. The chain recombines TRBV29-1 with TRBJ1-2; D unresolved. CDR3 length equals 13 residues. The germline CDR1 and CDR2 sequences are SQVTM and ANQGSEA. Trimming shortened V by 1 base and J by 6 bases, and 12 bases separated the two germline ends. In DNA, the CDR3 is TGCAGCGTTGAAGTGGGAGGGTACCATGGCTACACCTTC. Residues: CSVEVGGYHGYTF.

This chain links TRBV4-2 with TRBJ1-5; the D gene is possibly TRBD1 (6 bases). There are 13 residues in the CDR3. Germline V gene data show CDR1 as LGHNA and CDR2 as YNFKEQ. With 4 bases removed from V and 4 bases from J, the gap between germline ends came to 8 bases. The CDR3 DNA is TGTGCCAGCAGCCTCGGACAGAATCAGCCCCAGCATTTT. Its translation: CASSLGQNQPQHF.

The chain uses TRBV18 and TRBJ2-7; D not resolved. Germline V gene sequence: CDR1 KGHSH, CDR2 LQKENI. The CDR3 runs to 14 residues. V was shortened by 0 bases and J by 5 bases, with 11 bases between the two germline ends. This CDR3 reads CASSPPISVDEQYF. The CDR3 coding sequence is TGTGCCAGCTCACCACCGATTTCGGTAGACGAGCAGTACTTC.

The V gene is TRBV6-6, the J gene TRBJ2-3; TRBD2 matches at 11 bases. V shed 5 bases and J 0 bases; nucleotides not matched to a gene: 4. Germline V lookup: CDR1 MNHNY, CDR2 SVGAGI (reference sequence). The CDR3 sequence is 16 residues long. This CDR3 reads CASSKGLAASTDTQYF. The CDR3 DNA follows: TGTGCCAGCAGTAAGGGACTAGCGGCTAGCACAGATACGCAGTATTTT.

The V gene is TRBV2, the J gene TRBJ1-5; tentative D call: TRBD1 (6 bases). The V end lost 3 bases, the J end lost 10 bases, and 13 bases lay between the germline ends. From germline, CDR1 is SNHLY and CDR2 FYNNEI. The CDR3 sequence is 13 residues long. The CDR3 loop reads CASSDRGGSPQHF. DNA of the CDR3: TGTGCCAGCAGTGATAGGGGGGGTTCTCCCCAGCATTTT.

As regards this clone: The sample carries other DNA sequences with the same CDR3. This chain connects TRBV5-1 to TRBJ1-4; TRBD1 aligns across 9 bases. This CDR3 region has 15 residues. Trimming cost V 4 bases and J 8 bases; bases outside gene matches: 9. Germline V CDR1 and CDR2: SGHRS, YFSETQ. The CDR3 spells CASSPGGTGNEKLFF. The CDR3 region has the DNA TGCGCCAGCAGCCCCGGGGGGACAGGGAACGAAAAACTGTTTTTT.

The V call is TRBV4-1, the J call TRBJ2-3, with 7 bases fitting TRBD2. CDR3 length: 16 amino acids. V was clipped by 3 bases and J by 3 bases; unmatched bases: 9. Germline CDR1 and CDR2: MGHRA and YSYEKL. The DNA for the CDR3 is TGCGCCAGCAGCCAGCCCCTTGGCGGGAGTACAGATACGCAGTATTTT. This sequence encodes CASSQPLGGSTDTQYF.

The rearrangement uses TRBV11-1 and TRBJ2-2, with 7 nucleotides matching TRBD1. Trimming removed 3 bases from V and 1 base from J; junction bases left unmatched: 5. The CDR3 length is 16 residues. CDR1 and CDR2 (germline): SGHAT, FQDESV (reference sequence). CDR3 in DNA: TGTGCCAGCAGCTTTTTTCAGGGGGTGAACACCGGGGAGCTGTTTTTT. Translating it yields CASSFFQGVNTGELFF.

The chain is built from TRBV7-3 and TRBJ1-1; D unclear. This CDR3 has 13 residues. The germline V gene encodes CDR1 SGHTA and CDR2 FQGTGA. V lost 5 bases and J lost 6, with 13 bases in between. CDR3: CASSQNRAAEAFF. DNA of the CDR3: TGTGCCAGCAGCCAAAACCGCGCCGCTGAAGCTTTCTTT. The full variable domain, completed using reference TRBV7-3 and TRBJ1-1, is GAGVSQTPSNKVTEKGKYVELRCDPISGHTALYWYRQSLGQGPEFLIYFQGTGAADDSGLPNDRFFAVRPEGSVSTLKIQRTERGDSAVYLCASSQNRAAEAFFGQGTRLTVV.

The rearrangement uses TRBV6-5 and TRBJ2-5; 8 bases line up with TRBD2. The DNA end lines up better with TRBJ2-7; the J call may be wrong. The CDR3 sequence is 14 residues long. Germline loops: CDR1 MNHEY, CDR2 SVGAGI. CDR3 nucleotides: TGTGCCAGCAGCGATCGAGCGGGAGCCAACGAGCAGTACTTC. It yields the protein CASSDRAGANEQYF.

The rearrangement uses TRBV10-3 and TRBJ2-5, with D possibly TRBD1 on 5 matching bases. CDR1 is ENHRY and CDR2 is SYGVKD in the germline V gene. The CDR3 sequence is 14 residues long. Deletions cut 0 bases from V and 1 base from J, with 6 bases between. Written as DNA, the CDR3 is TGTGCCATCAGTGAGTCTGGGGCCCAAGAGACCCAGTACTTC. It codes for CAISESGAQETQYF.

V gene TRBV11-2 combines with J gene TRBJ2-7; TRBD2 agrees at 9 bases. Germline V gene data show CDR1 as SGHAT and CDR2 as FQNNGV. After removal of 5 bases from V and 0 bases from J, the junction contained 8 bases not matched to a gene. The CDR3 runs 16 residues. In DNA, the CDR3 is TGTGCCAGCAGCCCGAGGTTTAGCGGGAGCTCCTACGAGCAGTACTTC. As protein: CASSPRFSGSSYEQYF.

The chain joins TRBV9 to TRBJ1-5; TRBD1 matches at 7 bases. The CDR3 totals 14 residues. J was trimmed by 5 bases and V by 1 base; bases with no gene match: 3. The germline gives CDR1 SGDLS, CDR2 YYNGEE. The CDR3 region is CASSVTGADQPQHF. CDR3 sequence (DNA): TGTGCCAGCAGCGTAACAGGGGCAGATCAGCCCCAGCATTTT.